These T cell receptor beta chains were read from a single sample in a study of CD8 T cells in ankylosing spondylitis. TCRdb itself ran the 5' RACE reads through MiXCR, one entry per CDR3 protein. Of about 340,000 distinct CDR3 sequences in the sample, 20% are singletons; the top ten hold around 13%. Sequences were obtained from blood, either unsorted or a sorted T cell fraction (not recorded which). These receptors came from a male donor with ankylosing spondylitis or in good health (not recorded which). CDR3s include the opening cysteine and the closing phenylalanine or tryptophan. The order of the fields is J gene, clone size, D gene, V gene, CDR3 protein, CDR3 DNA. The D gene is left open where the match is weak. Clone size is not always given. Where it is, it says once, few, many or a class for expanded clones.

>TRBJ2-7|.|.|TRBV27
CASRGVLNEQYF
TGTGCCAGCAGGGGGGTTCTCAACGAGCAGTACTTC
>TRBJ2-1|few|.|TRBV7-9
CASSLVHGRLTNEQFF
TGTGCCAGCAGCTTAGTACATGGTCGACTAACCAATGAGCAGTTCTTC
>TRBJ2-5|few|.|TRBV7-2
CASSFDPEGVAETQYF
TGTGCCAGCAGCTTCGACCCCGAAGGAGTAGCAGAGACCCAGTACTTC
>TRBJ1-4|few|.|TRBV28
CASSLGNRNEKLFF
TGTGCCAGCAGTTTGGGCAACCGCAATGAAAAACTGTTTTTT
>TRBJ1-4|.|.|TRBV12-3/TRBV12-4
CASSKTGRSNEKLFF
TGTGCCAGCTCGAAGACAGGACGGAGTAATGAAAAACTGTTTTTT
>TRBJ2-6|.|.|TRBV24-1
CATSSGANVLTF
TGTGCCACATCCTCTGGGGCCAACGTCCTGACTTTC
>TRBJ2-1|.|.|TRBV7-9
CASSLGRLDEQFF
TGTGCCAGCAGCCTCGGACGGTTGGATGAGCAGTTCTTC
>TRBJ2-7|many|.|TRBV4-2
CASSQEEGGGAEQYF
TGTGCCAGCAGCCAAGAGGAGGGCGGCGGGGCCGAGCAGTACTTC
>TRBJ2-1|many|TRBD1|TRBV12-3/TRBV12-4
CASSPPGTGDEQFF
TGTGCCAGCAGTCCGCCCGGGACAGGGGATGAGCAGTTCTTC
>TRBJ2-3|few|.|TRBV20-1
CSARPLRVGSDTQYF
TGCAGTGCCCGGCCCCTTAGAGTGGGATCAGATACGCAGTATTTT
>TRBJ2-2|.|.|TRBV11-2
CASSQPGSGELFF
TGTGCCAGCAGCCAACCCGGATCCGGGGAGCTGTTTTTT
>TRBJ2-5|.|.|TRBV11-2
CASSHPLLQETQYF
TGTGCCAGCAGCCATCCACTACTTCAAGAGACCCAGTACTTC
>TRBJ2-7|many|TRBD1|TRBV20-1
CSARDRGTYEQYF
TGCAGTGCTAGGGACAGGGGGACCTACGAGCAGTACTTC
>TRBJ2-7|.|TRBD1|TRBV6-2/TRBV6-3
CASSYPPGQGADEQYF
TGTGCCAGCAGTTACCCGCCGGGACAGGGGGCGGACGAGCAGTACTTC
>TRBJ2-3|few|TRBD1|TRBV6-1
CASSIQGAQDTQYF
TGTGCCAGCAGTATCCAGGGGGCACAAGATACGCAGTATTTT
>TRBJ2-5|.|.|TRBV6-1
CASSALLGGGETQYF
TGTGCCAGCAGTGCCCTCCTGGGGGGCGGGGAGACCCAGTACTTC
>TRBJ1-6|once|.|TRBV4-2
CAMSPGHFWGLSPLHF
TGTGCCATGAGCCCCGGGCACTTCTGGGGCCTTTCACCCCTCCACTTT
>TRBJ1-1|.|.|TRBV30
CAWGAGMAEAFF
TGTGCCTGGGGCGCGGGGATGGCTGAAGCTTTCTTT
>TRBJ2-7|.|.|TRBV7-8
CASSLDPAPRFGEQYF
TGTGCCAGCAGCTTAGACCCGGCCCCCAGGTTTGGGGAGCAGTACTTC
>TRBJ2-1|.|.|TRBV6-1
CASSARGSNEQFF
TGTGCCAGCAGTGCCAGGGGATCCAATGAGCAGTTCTTC
>TRBJ2-1|.|.|TRBV12-3/TRBV12-4
CASKRREDNEQFF
TGTGCCAGCAAGCGGCGGGAAGACAATGAGCAGTTCTTC
>TRBJ1-2|few|.|TRBV12-3/TRBV12-4
CASSLGVRYGYTF
TGTGCCAGCAGTTTAGGTGTCCGCTATGGCTACACCTTC
>TRBJ2-4|.|.|TRBV11-2
CASEEGQTLAKNIQYF
TGTGCCAGCGAGGAAGGGCAGACACTAGCCAAAAACATTCAGTACTTC
>TRBJ2-1|.|TRBD1|TRBV6-6
CASSGTGVDEQFF
TGTGCCAGTTCCGGGACAGGGGTCGATGAGCAGTTCTTC
>TRBJ2-7|.|TRBD1|TRBV29-1
CSVEDVTGGSSEQYF
TGCAGCGTTGAAGATGTGACAGGGGGCTCGAGCGAGCAGTACTTC
>TRBJ2-3|.|.|TRBV29-1
CSVWSYGSDTQYF
TGCAGCGTTTGGAGCTACGGCTCAGATACGCAGTATTTT
>TRBJ1-5|.|.|TRBV28
CASSPDTDQPQHF
TGTGCCAGCAGTCCAGACACCGATCAGCCCCAGCATTTT
>TRBJ2-2|few|.|TRBV5-1
CASSSLAVTNTGELFF
TGCGCCAGCAGCTCATTAGCGGTTACGAACACCGGGGAGCTGTTTTTT
>TRBJ1-5|.|TRBD1|TRBV27
CASGPGTGFQPQHF
TGTGCCAGCGGGCCCGGGACAGGGTTTCAGCCCCAGCATTTT
>TRBJ2-3|.|TRBD1|TRBV11-1
CASSPDRAKRVLTDTQYF
TGTGCCAGCAGCCCGGACAGGGCGAAGCGAGTTCTCACAGATACGCAGTATTTT
>TRBJ2-2|.|.|TRBV10-3
CAISGRVLANTGELFF
TGTGCCATCAGTGGCAGGGTCTTAGCGAACACCGGGGAGCTGTTTTTT
>TRBJ2-2|.|TRBD2|TRBV20-1
CSARPRLAGLFGTGELFF
TGCAGTGCTAGACCGAGACTAGCGGGGCTCTTTGGCACCGGGGAGCTGTTTTTT
>TRBJ2-5|few|TRBD2|TRBV12-3/TRBV12-4
CASSRWASGMETQYF
TGTGCCAGCAGTAGATGGGCTAGCGGCATGGAGACCCAGTACTTC
>TRBJ2-7|few|.|TRBV28
CASSLRRQAYEQYF
TGTGCCAGCAGTTTAAGGCGACAGGCCTACGAGCAGTACTTC
>TRBJ2-7|.|TRBD2|TRBV10-3
CAIGWEGGEQYF
TGTGCCATCGGGTGGGAGGGTGGCGAGCAGTACTTC
>TRBJ1-3|few|.|TRBV29-1
CSVDPGRGNTIYF
TGCAGCGTTGATCCGGGTCGGGGAAACACCATATATTTT
>TRBJ2-3|few|.|TRBV7-3
CASSPVGGTDTQYF
TGTGCCAGCAGCCCCGTAGGGGGCACAGATACGCAGTATTTT
>TRBJ2-1|.|.|TRBV27
CASSSGLSSYNEQFF
TGTGCCAGCAGTTCCGGACTATCCTCCTACAATGAGCAGTTCTTC
>TRBJ2-5|.|TRBD2|TRBV5-5
CASSTGRGETQYF
TGTGCCAGCAGCACTGGGAGGGGAGAGACCCAGTACTTC
>TRBJ2-5|many|.|TRBV12-3/TRBV12-4
CASSPRDTQETQYF
TGTGCCAGCAGTCCCCGGGACACGCAAGAGACCCAGTACTTC
>TRBJ2-7|few|TRBD1|TRBV27
CASSMDRLSSYEQYF
TGTGCCAGCAGTATGGACAGGCTGAGCTCCTACGAGCAGTACTTC
>TRBJ1-4|few|.|TRBV12-3/TRBV12-4
CASSPAGTWEKLFF
TGTGCCAGCAGTCCCGCCGGAACATGGGAAAAACTGTTTTTT
>TRBJ2-2|.|TRBD2|TRBV20-1
CSARDDRGANTGELFF
TGCAGTGCTAGAGATGATCGGGGGGCGAACACCGGGGAGCTGTTTTTT
>TRBJ1-1|few|.|TRBV20-1
CSASWAGSLSTEAFF
TGCAGTGCTAGTTGGGCAGGCTCCCTCTCTACTGAAGCTTTCTTT
>TRBJ2-1|.|TRBD1|TRBV20-1
CSARWGIGDRGFNEQFF
TGCAGTGCTAGGTGGGGTATCGGGGACAGGGGGTTCAATGAGCAGTTCTTC
>TRBJ2-1|few|TRBD1|TRBV12-3/TRBV12-4
CASSTGGIWFF
TGTGCCAGCAGTACAGGGGGTATTTGGTTCTTC
>TRBJ2-1|few|TRBD2|TRBV24-1
CATSDGTRKFF
TGTGCCACCAGTGACGGGACTAGGAAGTTCTTC
>TRBJ2-2|few|TRBD2|TRBV12-3/TRBV12-4
CASDLAGENWNTGELFF
TGTGCCAGCGATTTAGCGGGCGAGAACTGGAACACCGGGGAGCTGTTTTTT
>TRBJ2-3|.|TRBD2|TRBV20-1
CSARGTRSSTQYF
TGCAGTGCTAGGGGGACTAGGTCTAGTACGCAGTATTTT
>TRBJ2-7|.|.|TRBV12-3/TRBV12-4
CASSYQVAYEQYF
TGTGCCAGCAGTTACCAGGTGGCCTACGAGCAGTACTTC
>TRBJ2-2|.|.|TRBV7-9
CASSLLRWDSNTGELFF
TGTGCCAGCAGCTTACTGAGATGGGATTCGAACACCGGGGAGCTGTTTTTT
>TRBJ1-3|.|TRBD1|TRBV29-1
CSVTGFGGNTIYF
TGCAGCGTGACAGGGTTTGGCGGAAACACCATATATTTT
>TRBJ2-2|few|.|TRBV28
CASSTIGPGTGELFF
TGTGCCAGCAGCACTATAGGGCCAGGAACCGGGGAGCTGTTTTTT